These T cell receptor beta chains were read from a single sample in a study of cytomegalovirus exposure and HLA in healthy donors. Data came from immunoSEQ multiplex PCR; TCRdb stores just in-frame clones and leaves some out. The specimen's table records around 84,000 clones. Sample: PBMCs. The receptors derive from a man aged 30-40 years in good health and CMV-seronegative. CDR3s include the opening cysteine and the closing phenylalanine or tryptophan. Fields, in order: D gene, CDR3 length, J gene, V gene, CDR3 protein, CDR3 DNA. The D gene is left open where the match is weak.

D: -
length: 11
J: TRBJ2-7
V: TRBV30
CDR3: CAIGTTYEQYF
DNA: TGTGCCATTGGAACTACCTACGAGCAGTACTTC

D: TRBD1
length: 14
J: TRBJ1-2
V: TRBV11-2
CDR3: CASSLDTGVGGYTF
DNA: TGTGCCAGCAGCTTAGACACAGGGGTAGGGGGCTACACCTTC

D: TRBD2
length: 15
J: TRBJ2-7
V: TRBV6-6
CDR3: CASSYPLAGNYEQYF
DNA: TGTGCCAGCAGTTACCCGCTAGCGGGGAACTACGAGCAGTACTTC

D: TRBD2
length: 16
J: TRBJ2-5
V: TRBV28
CDR3: CASSLGSGSVPETQYF
DNA: TGTGCCAGCAGTTTGGGTAGCGGGAGTGTTCCAGAGACCCAGTACTTC

D: TRBD1
length: 13
J: TRBJ2-7
V: TRBV6-1
CDR3: CASQGQGAREQYF
DNA: TGTGCCAGCCAGGGACAGGGGGCACGGGAGCAGTACTTC

D: TRBD2
length: 17
J: TRBJ2-1
V: TRBV9
CDR3: CASSVAGSGGSYNEQFF
DNA: TGTGCCAGCAGCGTAGCAGGGAGCGGGGGGTCTTACAATGAGCAGTTCTTC

D: -
length: 17
J: TRBJ2-1
V: TRBV5-1
CDR3: CASSLGAGGIPYNEQFF
DNA: TGCGCCAGCAGCTTGGGGGCGGGCGGGATCCCCTACAATGAGCAGTTCTTC

D: TRBD2
length: 15
J: TRBJ2-1
V: TRBV9
CDR3: CASSVASSGRHEQFF
DNA: TGTGCCAGCAGCGTAGCGTCTAGCGGGCGCCATGAGCAGTTCTTC

D: TRBD1
length: 14
J: TRBJ2-7
V: TRBV11-3
CDR3: CASSLGGQGYEQYF
DNA: TGTGCCAGCAGCTTAGGAGGACAGGGGTACGAGCAGTACTTC

D: TRBD2
length: 14
J: TRBJ2-1
V: TRBV7-3
CDR3: CASSLRTSGGEQFF
DNA: TGTGCCAGCAGCTTACGGACTAGCGGGGGGGAGCAGTTCTTC

D: TRBD1
length: 13
J: TRBJ1-2
V: TRBV6-1
CDR3: CASSWTGTYGYTF
DNA: TGTGCCAGCAGTTGGACAGGGACATATGGCTACACCTTC

D: -
length: 14
J: TRBJ2-7
V: TRBV29-1
CDR3: CSVVLDWLSYEQYF
DNA: TGCAGCGTTGTTTTGGACTGGCTCTCCTACGAGCAGTACTTC